The present TCR beta chain was sequenced within a study of T cell responses to AZD1222 COVID-19 vaccine. Study summary: Analysis merged second doses at about 4 or about 12 weeks. Findings and caveats of the study: Vaccination with two AZD1222 doses was followed by a rise in Spike-specific TCR breadth and depth. In the spike-specific TCR repertoire, nearly half reportedly target unmutated variant regions.

The data were produced by immunoSEQ multiplex PCR, yet TCRdb's version contains in-frame clones alone and is incomplete. The sample comprises about 100,000 clones, roughly 87% of which are singletons, and approximately 15% rests with the top ten. Germline V gene sequence: CDR1 MDHEN, CDR2 SYDVKM. V shed 5 bases and J 11 bases; nucleotides not matched to a gene: 17. The CDR3 extends over 15 amino acids. As concerns this clone: The antigen remains unidentified.

The TCR originated in an adult in good health. The source was peripheral blood, collected on day 0 of AZD1222 vaccination. This chain links TRBV28 with TRBJ1-1, with 7 bases lining up with TRBD1. DNA for the CDR3: TGTGCCAGCAGTCGCTGGGGACAGAAAGGTTTGCGGGCTTTCTTT. This gives the protein CASSRWGQKGLRAFF.